These 24 T cell receptor beta chains originate from one sample sequenced in a study of cytomegalovirus exposure and HLA in healthy donors (dated by TCRdb to about 2017). The library was made by the immunoSEQ multiplex PCR assay. For the multiplex PCR, a mixture combining 60 forward primers for TCR Vbeta segments and 13 reverse primers for TCR Jbeta segments was used. TCRdb provides this immuneACCESS table in a form limited to in-frame rearrangements. Some clones are lacking; in checked studies, under half of them reflect an unresolved V gene, and why the rest are absent is not known. The sample table contains roughly 120,000 clones; only one count was recorded for around two thirds of them. The ten largest clonotypes hold about 4.5% of the sample. Sequencing was carried out using PBMCs. These receptors all come from a man aged 55 to 69 in good health and CMV-seropositive.

The chain combines TRBV5-8 with TRBJ2-2; 7 positions agree with TRBD1. CDR3 length: 17 amino acids. V gave up 2 bases and J gave up 4 bases; unmatched junction bases: 11. Germline CDR1 reads SGHTS; CDR2 reads YDEGEE. CDR3 DNA: TGTGCCAGCAGCTTACGGACCGGGACAGAAACCACCGGGGAGCTGTTTTTT. Encoded protein: CASSLRTGTETTGELFF.

This sequence joins TRBV9 and TRBJ2-7; 9 nucleotides match TRBD1. CDR1 SGDLS and CDR2 YYNGEE come from the germline V gene. Losses at the gene ends were 3 bases for V and 2 bases for J; bases not matched to a gene: 9. This CDR3 comprises 16 residues. The CDR3 loop reads CASSGSGTGTAYEQYF. The CDR3 coding sequence is TGTGCCAGCAGCGGCTCGGGGACAGGGACGGCCTACGAGCAGTACTTC.

The chain employs TRBV30 and TRBJ2-3; TRBD1 might be the D (6 bases). Trimming pared 2 bases from V and 0 bases from J, leaving 9 bases between. Germline CDR1 and CDR2: GTSNPN and SVGIG (reference sequence). There are 14 residues in the CDR3. CDR3 in DNA: TGTGCCTGGAGTTTGGGGGCGAGCACAGATACGCAGTATTTT. Residues: CAWSLGASTDTQYF. Complete variable domain (other parts from reference TRBV30 and TRBJ2-3): SQTIHQWPATLVQPVGSPLSLECTVEGTSNPNLYWYRQAAGRGLQLLFYSVGIGQISSEVPQNLSASRPQDRQFILSSKKLLLSDSGFYLCAWSLGASTDTQYFGPGTRLTVL.

The rearrangement uses TRBV6-6 and TRBJ1-6; D gene ambiguous. V was shortened by 2 bases and J by 5 bases, with 7 bases between the two germline ends. Germline CDR1 and CDR2: MNHNY and SVGAGI (reference sequence). CDR3 length: 14 amino acids. The CDR3 sequence: CASSYDQDNSPLHF. CDR3 DNA sequence: TGTGCCAGCAGTTACGACCAGGATAATTCACCCCTCCACTTT.

This clone was observed a few times. CDR3 nucleotide sequence: TGCGCCAGCAGCCAAGGAACCTACCAACATCAGCCCCAGCATTTT. Its protein is CASSQGTYQHQPQHF. This chain joins TRBV4-1 and TRBJ1-5, with unresolved D. There are 15 residues in the CDR3. The germline CDR1 and CDR2 sequences are MGHRA and YSYEKL. Trimming cost V 1 base and J 5 bases, with 12 bases left between them.

The J gene is TRBJ1-2, the V gene TRBV6-6; 9 bases are shared with TRBD1. This CDR3 comprises 13 residues. With 6 bases clipped from V and 6 bases from J, the junction kept 5 bases outside the gene matches. CDR1 and CDR2 from the germline V gene are MNHNY and SVGAGI (reference sequence). CDR3 loop: CASSPGQGNGYTF. CDR3 bases: TGTGCCAGCAGCCCAGGACAGGGGAATGGCTACACCTTC.

A single count supports this clone. The rearrangement joins TRBV19 to TRBJ1-2; no definite D call. V dropped 0 bases and J dropped 3 bases, with 8 bases sitting between them. This CDR3 has 14 residues. In germline, CDR1 is LNHDA, CDR2 SQIVND (reference sequence). CDR3 DNA: TGTGCCAGTAGTATAGATCGCACGGACTATGGCTACACCTTC. It is translated as CASSIDRTDYGYTF.

This chain joins TRBV11-2 and TRBJ2-1, with 8 bases matching TRBD2. Trimming at V came to 5 bases and at J to 10 bases, leaving 10 bases not matched to a gene. Germline V gene data show CDR1 as SGHAT and CDR2 as FQNNGV. The CDR3 is made up of 14 amino acids. The DNA for the CDR3 is TGTGCCAGCAGCCCTTTAGCGGGGCGGCAGGAGCAGTTCTTC. This codes for CASSPLAGRQEQFF.

This clone was observed once. V usage is TRBV27 and J usage is TRBJ1-5; D is unclear. The CDR3 is made up of 14 amino acids. Germline CDR1 is MNHEY and CDR2 is SMNVEV (reference sequence). The germline V and J ends were trimmed by 4 bases and 7 bases, with 14 bases remaining between them. This CDR3 is CASSWGGEDQPQHF. CDR3 nucleotides: TGTGCCAGCAGTTGGGGTGGGGAGGACCAGCCCCAGCATTTT.

This clone has only a few counts. V gene TRBV27 combines with J gene TRBJ1-3; the match to TRBD1 covers 8 bases. Unmatched junction bases numbered 12, after V lost 7 bases and J lost 4 bases. In germline, CDR1 is MNHEY, CDR2 SMNVEV (reference sequence). The CDR3 spans 16 residues. CDR3 sequence reads: CASNILRQGPGNTIYF. The CDR3 region has the DNA TGTGCCAGCAATATCCTCCGACAGGGGCCAGGAAACACCATATATTTT.

This clone was seen just once. The rearrangement links TRBV18 to TRBJ1-4; 7 bases map to TRBD1. In germline, CDR1 is KGHSH, CDR2 LQKENI. J gave up 3 bases and V 1 base, and 5 bases lay outside the gene matches. The CDR3 runs to 16 residues. The CDR3 DNA is TGTGCCAGCTCACCACTAAAGGGGGCGGCTAATGAAAAACTGTTTTTT. Its protein is CASSPLKGAANEKLFF.

CDR3 protein: CASSTGTSGAKETQYF. DNA for the CDR3: TGCGCCAGCAGTACTGGGACTAGCGGGGCTAAAGAGACCCAGTACTTC. The rearrangement joins TRBV10-2 to TRBJ2-5; 13 bases are shared with TRBD2. The CDR3 is 16 amino acids. Trimming took 5 bases from V and 3 from J; bases not matched to a gene: 6. Germline V gene sequence: CDR1 WSHSY, CDR2 SAAADI.

V usage is TRBV6-1 and J usage is TRBJ2-1; D not certain. This CDR3 is 15 amino acids long. V was shortened by 3 bases and J by 0 bases, with 9 bases between the two germline ends. Germline CDR1 is MNHNS and CDR2 is SASEGT. This CDR3 is CASSEPFGSYNEQFF. CDR3 nucleotides: TGTGCCAGCAGTGAGCCTTTCGGCTCCTACAATGAGCAGTTCTTC.

This clone occurred a few times. The CDR3 region is CASSSGTDYEQYF. CDR3 sequence (DNA): TGCGCCAGCAGCTCTGGGACAGACTACGAGCAGTACTTC. The V gene is TRBV5-1, the J gene TRBJ2-7; TRBD1 matches at 7 bases. CDR1 and CDR2 from the germline V gene are SGHRS and YFSETQ. The junction had 3 bases not matched to a gene; V was cut back by 3 bases and J by 3 bases. There are 13 residues in the CDR3.

This clone was counted a single time. The rearrangement joins TRBV9 to TRBJ1-6, with unresolved D. This CDR3 has 14 amino acids. Trimming stripped 7 bases from V and 4 bases from J, with 12 bases between. Germline CDR1 is SGDLS and CDR2 is YYNGEE. This chain's CDR3 is CASGPGSYNSPLHF. Here the CDR3 DNA reads TGTGCCAGCGGCCCGGGAAGTTATAATTCACCCCTCCACTTT.

V and J are TRBV10-3 and TRBJ2-1; no reliable D call. Germline V CDR1 and CDR2: ENHRY, SYGVKD. There are 13 residues in the CDR3. Trimming shortened V by 8 bases and J by 5 bases, and 13 bases separated the two germline ends. The DNA of the CDR3 is TGTGCCATCGGCAACAGCCCCAACAATGAGCAGTTCTTC. Translated: CAIGNSPNNEQFF.

This CDR3 is CASSVTGVQETQYF. The CDR3 nucleotides read TGTGCCAGCAGCGTTACAGGTGTCCAAGAGACCCAGTACTTC. The chain links TRBV6-6 to TRBJ2-5, with D possibly matching TRBD1 (5 bases). The CDR3 is made up of 14 amino acids. Trimming pared 6 bases from V and 1 base from J, leaving 12 bases between. The germline gives CDR1 MNHNY, CDR2 SVGAGI (reference sequence).

This chain uses TRBV15 with TRBJ1-1; 8 bases agree with TRBD1. This CDR3 is 12 amino acids long. Germline trimming cut 3 bases from V and 11 bases from J; bases unmatched to any gene: 5. Germline V gives CDR1 LNHNV, CDR2 YYDKDF (reference sequence). CDR3 in DNA: TGTGCCACCAGCAGGATGACAGGGGACGCTTTCTTT. It specifies CATSRMTGDAFF.

V usage is TRBV30 and J usage is TRBJ1-2; D is ambiguous. The germline gives CDR1 GTSNPN, CDR2 SVGIG (reference sequence). Trimming removed 0 bases from V and 4 bases from J, with 6 bases in between. The CDR3 has 12 amino acids. CDR3 in DNA: TGTGCCTGGAGTGTACTTTCCTATGGCTACACCTTC. Amino acid sequence: CAWSVLSYGYTF.

The chain is built from TRBV2 and TRBJ2-6; no firm D call. This CDR3 region has 17 residues. V was clipped by 1 base and J by 0 bases, with 10 bases between them. The germline V gene encodes CDR1 SNHLY and CDR2 FYNNEI. CDR3 DNA sequence: TGTGCCAGCAGTGAAGGCATTACAATCTCTGGGGCCAACGTCCTGACTTTC. Protein: CASSEGITISGANVLTF.

This clone was observed a handful of times. CDR3 DNA: TGTGCCTGGACAGGGACAGGAAATTGGGATCAGCCCCAGCATTTT. It encodes CAWTGTGNWDQPQHF. The J gene is TRBJ1-5, the V gene TRBV30, with TRBD1 identical over 8 bases. CDR1 is GTSNPN, CDR2 SVGIG, per germline (reference sequence). V trimming: 4 bases; J trimming: 5 bases; junction bases outside the gene matches: 10. The CDR3 runs to 15 residues.

The chain couples TRBV27 to TRBJ1-3; the match to TRBD1 covers 10 bases. The CDR3 is 20 amino acids. The V gene's germline CDR1 is MNHEY and CDR2 SMNVEV (reference sequence). V was pared by 3 bases and J by 3 bases, with 17 bases of the junction left unmatched. The CDR3 protein is CASSFYQYTGQGTCGNTIYF. DNA for the CDR3: TGTGCCAGCAGTTTCTACCAATATACGGGACAGGGGACTTGTGGAAACACCATATATTTT.

The chain couples TRBV4-2 to TRBJ2-1, with no clear D. Per germline, CDR1 LGHNA and CDR2 YNFKEQ. Trimming cost V 1 base and J 9 bases, with 7 bases left between them. CDR3 length equals 12 residues. The CDR3 DNA sequence: TGTGCCAGCAGCCAAGTCGCGGTTGAGCAGTTCTTC. It translates to CASSQVAVEQFF.

The CDR3 coding sequence is TGTGCCAGCAGCCAAGATGAGGGACAGGGCACCGAGCAGTACTTC. Its protein product is CASSQDEGQGTEQYF. This chain connects TRBV4-2 to TRBJ2-7; 9 nucleotides agree with TRBD1. CDR3 length: 15 residues. CDR1 is LGHNA and CDR2 is YNFKEQ in the germline V gene. Losses at the gene ends were 0 bases for V and 6 bases for J; bases not matched to a gene: 6.